This T cell receptor beta chain was captured in a study of shared clonotypes between healthy human individuals (dated by TCRdb to the early 2020s). Looking at the study overall: The cohort comprised a couple of women and three men aged 18 to 49 years. For each donor, CD4 naive and CD4 memory were each given three plates, CD8 naive was given two plates, and CD8 memory was given one plate. Blood TCR repertoires of five healthy adults were deeply sequenced to estimate repertoire size and the extent of clonotype sharing between individuals. To increase sequencing depth and limit assay-specific biases, different laboratories used diverse techniques to prepare libraries and sequence TCR repertoires. Each donor's leukapheresis produced roughly between roughly 0.85 and 9.5 billion PBMCs.

Using the deep immunoSEQ assay, multiplex PCR amplified TCR CDR3 regions from genomic DNA. Extracted genomic DNA from each cell subset was distributed evenly across all wells of several immunoSEQ 96-well plates, and each plate was treated as a replicate. For sorted subsets, approximately 190 ng genomic DNA, equal to about 30,000 T cell genomes, was loaded into each replicate PCR. Purified libraries were measured with a Qubit 3.0 fluorometer, size-checked on a Bioanalyzer 2100, and measured again with the KAPA Library Quantification kit. Every immunoSEQ 96-well plate was sequenced on a dedicated single-read 150-cycle Illumina NextSeq 550 flow cell. On the authors' methods: Because only junctional sequences without quality scores were contained in the immunoSEQ output, filtering matching that applied to full-length reads could not be performed. To assign V/J genes and CDR3, sequences were annotated against IMGT germline references using PyIR, a Python wrapper for IgBLAST v1.9. Any read was removed if the V/J assignment was weak (E-value above 1e-6), the CDR3 was missing, or the read contained stop codons, out-of-frame junctions, or ambiguous translated residues. V3J clonotypes were defined by identical inferred V gene, J gene, and CDR3 amino acid sequence. Percentage overlap between repertoires was calculated by dividing the number of shared unique clonotypes by the size of the smaller repertoire. Three approaches were used to assess repertoire richness: RTK rarefaction, the Chao1 estimator, and Recon v2.1 estimates of unobserved clonotypes. Generation probabilities were computed with OLGA for all TCRbeta clonotypes obtained by the gDNA method from several donors. TCRdb provides this immuneACCESS table in a form limited to in-frame rearrangements. Some clones are lacking; in checked studies, under half of them reflect an unresolved V gene, and why the rest are absent is not known. V and J calls and clone size are given by that table; D and trimming were obtained from the DNA. The sample records millions of clones, roughly 92% of which are singletons. The ten largest clones take up about 0.13% of the sample.

The table lists this clone with a count of one. No cognate antigen has been identified for it. No clone much larger than this one lies a single base away; base qualities are absent. The donors were healthy, HIV-negative adults who had no recently reported acute infections or vaccinations. Every donor was a Caucasian adult residing in Nashville, Tennessee, USA. CD4+ T cells were enriched by magnetic negative selection; naive cells were then positively selected on CD45RA, and the negative fraction formed the memory subset. Blood was obtained by leukapheresis, after which PBMCs were separated by Ficoll-Histopaque density gradient centrifugation and cryopreserved in liquid nitrogen vapor phase. Purity and quantity of every magnetically sorted T cell population were checked by analytical flow cytometry. Each sorted fraction had its genomic DNA isolated and then quantified by UV absorbance on a Nanodrop 2000c.

V is pared back by 2 bases and J by 6 bases, with 17 bases lying between the germline termini. From its cysteine to its phenylalanine, the CDR3 spans 15 amino acids. Of all the DNA, just the CDR3 is kept, 45 bases in frame from base 1. The germline V gene supplies CDR1 SQVTM and CDR2 ANQGSEA. What the research found in general, with its limitations: Larger estimated clonotype richness was generally found for naive subsets than for memory subsets. Based on pairwise subsampling, the degree of clonotype sharing among donors was expected to be affected by sequencing depth. Because the study included only a small number of donors, the genetic and exposure-history diversity represented was limited. Rarefaction of sorted-subset datasets indicated incomplete sequencing despite the large sequencing depth. Compared with non-shared clonotypes, clonotypes shared by all four sorted-subset donors had higher generation probabilities. Sampling was limited to blood, and TCR repertoires in tissue likely differ from TCR repertoires in blood. Across a handful of donors, roughly 5.4% of naive CD4, roughly 3.5% of naive CD8, approximately 2.5% of memory CD4, and about 0.44% of memory CD8 clonotypes were shared.

The sequencing input was naive CD4+ T cells sorted from blood. Sample cell subset or site, as interpreted from the label and publication: CD45RA+ positively selected. The sequence was collected from a man aged 18 to 29 in good health. This chain joins TRBV29-1 to TRBJ2-1, with the D gene call left open. The CDR3 region: CSVETRTSVGNEQFF. The DNA sequence is given as TGCAGCGTTGAAACGAGGACGTCGGTGGGCAATGAGCAGTTCTTC.